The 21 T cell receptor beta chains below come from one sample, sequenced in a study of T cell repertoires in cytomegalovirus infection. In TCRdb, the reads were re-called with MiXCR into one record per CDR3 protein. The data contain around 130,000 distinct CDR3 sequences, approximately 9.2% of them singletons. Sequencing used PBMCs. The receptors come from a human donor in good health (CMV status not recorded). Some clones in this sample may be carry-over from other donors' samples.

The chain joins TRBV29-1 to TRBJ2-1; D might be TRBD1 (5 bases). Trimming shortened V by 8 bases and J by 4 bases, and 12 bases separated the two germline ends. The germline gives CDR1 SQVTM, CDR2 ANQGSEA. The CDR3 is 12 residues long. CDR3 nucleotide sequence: TGCAGCTTAATTCAGGGATACAATGAGCAGTTCTTC. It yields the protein CSLIQGYNEQFF.

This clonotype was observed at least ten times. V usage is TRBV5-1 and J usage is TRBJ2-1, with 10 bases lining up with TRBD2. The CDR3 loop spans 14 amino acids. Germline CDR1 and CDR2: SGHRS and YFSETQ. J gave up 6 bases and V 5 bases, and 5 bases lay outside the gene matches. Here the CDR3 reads CASRVAGGFNEQFF. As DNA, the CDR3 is TGCGCCAGCAGGGTAGCGGGGGGCTTCAATGAGCAGTTCTTC.

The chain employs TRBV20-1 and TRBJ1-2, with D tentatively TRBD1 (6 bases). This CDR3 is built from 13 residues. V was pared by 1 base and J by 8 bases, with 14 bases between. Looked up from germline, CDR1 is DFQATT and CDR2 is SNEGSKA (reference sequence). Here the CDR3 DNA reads TGCAGTGCTAGAGCTTCAGGGGTTTTAGGCTACACCTTC. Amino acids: CSARASGVLGYTF.

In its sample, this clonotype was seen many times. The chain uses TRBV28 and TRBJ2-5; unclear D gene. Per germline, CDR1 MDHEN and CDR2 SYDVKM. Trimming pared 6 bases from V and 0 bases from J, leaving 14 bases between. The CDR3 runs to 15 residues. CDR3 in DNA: TGTGCCAGCAGCCCCGTGGGCCCGTACCAAGAGACCCAGTACTTC. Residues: CASSPVGPYQETQYF.

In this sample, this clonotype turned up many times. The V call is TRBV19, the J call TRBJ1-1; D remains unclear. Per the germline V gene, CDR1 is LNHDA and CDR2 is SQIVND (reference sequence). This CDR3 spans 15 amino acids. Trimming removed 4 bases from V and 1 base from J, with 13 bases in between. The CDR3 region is CASSTGWGSNTEAFF. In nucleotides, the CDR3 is TGTGCCAGTAGTACGGGCTGGGGATCGAACACTGAAGCTTTCTTT.

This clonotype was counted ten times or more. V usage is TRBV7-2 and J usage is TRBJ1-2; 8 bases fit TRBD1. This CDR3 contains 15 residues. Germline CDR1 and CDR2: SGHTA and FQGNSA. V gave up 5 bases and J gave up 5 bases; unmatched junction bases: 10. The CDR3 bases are TGTGCCAGCAGCCCCGGGGGACAGGAAAGATATGGCTACACCTTC. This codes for CASSPGGQERYGYTF.

CDR3 protein: CSARSSTYNEQFF. CDR3 in DNA: TGCAGTGCTAGATCCAGCACCTACAATGAGCAGTTCTTC. This chain connects TRBV20-1 to TRBJ2-1; D ambiguous. CDR1 is DFQATT and CDR2 is SNEGSKA in the germline V gene (reference sequence). The CDR3 has 13 residues. V was shortened by 2 bases and J by 2 bases, with 7 bases between the two germline ends.

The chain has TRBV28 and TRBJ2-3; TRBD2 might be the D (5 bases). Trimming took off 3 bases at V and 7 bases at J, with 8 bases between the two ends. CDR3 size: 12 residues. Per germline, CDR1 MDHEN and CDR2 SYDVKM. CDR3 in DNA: TGTGCCAGCAGTTTGGGAGACTATACGCAGTATTTT. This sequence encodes CASSLGDYTQYF.

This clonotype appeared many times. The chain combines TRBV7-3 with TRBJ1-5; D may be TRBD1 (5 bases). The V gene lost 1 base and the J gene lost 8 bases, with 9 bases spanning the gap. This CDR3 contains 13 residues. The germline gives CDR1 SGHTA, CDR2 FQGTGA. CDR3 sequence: CASSLSLGEPQHF. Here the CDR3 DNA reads TGTGCCAGCAGCTTAAGTCTGGGGGAGCCCCAGCATTTT.

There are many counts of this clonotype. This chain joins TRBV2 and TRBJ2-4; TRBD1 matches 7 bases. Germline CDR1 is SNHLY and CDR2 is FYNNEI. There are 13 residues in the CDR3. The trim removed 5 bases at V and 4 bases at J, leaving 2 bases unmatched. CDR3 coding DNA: TGTGCCAGCAGTAGGGACAGTAAAAACATTCAGTACTTC. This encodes CASSRDSKNIQYF.

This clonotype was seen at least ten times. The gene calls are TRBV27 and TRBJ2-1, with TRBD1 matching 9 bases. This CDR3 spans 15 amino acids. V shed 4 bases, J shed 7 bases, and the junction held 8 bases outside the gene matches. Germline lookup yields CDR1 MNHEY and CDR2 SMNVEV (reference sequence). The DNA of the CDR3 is TGTGCCAGCAGTTGGGGGGACAGGGATTTGAATGAGCAGTTCTTC. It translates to CASSWGDRDLNEQFF.

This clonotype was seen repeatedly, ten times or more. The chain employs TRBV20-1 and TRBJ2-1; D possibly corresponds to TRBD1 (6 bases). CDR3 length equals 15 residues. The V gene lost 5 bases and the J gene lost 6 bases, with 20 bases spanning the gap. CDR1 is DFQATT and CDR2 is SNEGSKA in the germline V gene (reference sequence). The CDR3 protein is CSALPGTPLGNEQFF. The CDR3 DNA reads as TGCAGTGCTCTACCCGGGACACCCCTCGGCAATGAGCAGTTCTTC.

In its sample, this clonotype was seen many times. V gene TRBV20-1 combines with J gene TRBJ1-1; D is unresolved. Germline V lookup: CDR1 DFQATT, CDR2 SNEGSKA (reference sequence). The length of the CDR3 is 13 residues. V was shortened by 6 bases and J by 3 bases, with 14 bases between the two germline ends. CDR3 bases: TGCAGTGCCGGCCGGGATATTTACACTGAAGCTTTCTTT. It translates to CSAGRDIYTEAFF.

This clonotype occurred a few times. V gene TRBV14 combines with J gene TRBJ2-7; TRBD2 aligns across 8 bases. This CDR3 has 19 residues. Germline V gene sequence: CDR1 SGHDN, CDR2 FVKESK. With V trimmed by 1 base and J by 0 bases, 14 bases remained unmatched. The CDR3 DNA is TGTGCCAGCAGCCAAGCTTACGAGATTAGCGGGGTGTACTCCTACGAGCAGTACTTC. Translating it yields CASSQAYEISGVYSYEQYF. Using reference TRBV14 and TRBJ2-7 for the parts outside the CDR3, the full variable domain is EAGVTQFPSHSVIEKGQTVTLRCDPISGHDNLYWYRRVMGKEIKFLLHFVKESKQDESGMPNNRFLAERTGGTYSTLKVQPAELEDSGVYFCASSQAYEISGVYSYEQYFGPGTRLTVT.

The DNA of the CDR3 is TGCAGCGCTCGGGCCGTGAGAGGAAACACCATATATTTT. Translation: CSARAVRGNTIYF. V usage is TRBV29-1 and J usage is TRBJ1-3; no clear D gene. Germline V gene data show CDR1 as SQVTM and CDR2 as ANQGSEA. Trimming took 7 bases from V and 4 from J, leaving 14 bases between them. This CDR3 contains 13 residues.

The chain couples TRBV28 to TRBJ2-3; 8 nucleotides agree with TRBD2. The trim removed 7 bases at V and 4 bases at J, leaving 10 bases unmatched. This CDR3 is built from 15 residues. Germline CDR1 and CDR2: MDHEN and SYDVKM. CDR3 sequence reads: CASTVGGAGSDTQYF. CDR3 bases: TGTGCCAGCACGGTCGGGGGGGCCGGGTCAGATACGCAGTATTTT.

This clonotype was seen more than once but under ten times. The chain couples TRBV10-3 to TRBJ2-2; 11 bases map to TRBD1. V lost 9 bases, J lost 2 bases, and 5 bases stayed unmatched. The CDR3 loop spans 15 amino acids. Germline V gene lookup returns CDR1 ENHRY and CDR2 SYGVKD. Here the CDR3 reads CAIKGTGGNTGELFF. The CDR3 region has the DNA TGTGCCATAAAAGGGACAGGGGGAAACACCGGGGAGCTGTTTTTT.

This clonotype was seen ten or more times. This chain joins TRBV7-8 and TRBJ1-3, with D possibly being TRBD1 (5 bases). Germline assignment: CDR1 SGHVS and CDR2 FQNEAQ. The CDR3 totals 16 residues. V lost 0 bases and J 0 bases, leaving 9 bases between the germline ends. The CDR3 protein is CASSLATRASGNTIYF. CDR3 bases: TGTGCCAGCAGCTTAGCGACCAGGGCCTCTGGAAACACCATATATTTT.

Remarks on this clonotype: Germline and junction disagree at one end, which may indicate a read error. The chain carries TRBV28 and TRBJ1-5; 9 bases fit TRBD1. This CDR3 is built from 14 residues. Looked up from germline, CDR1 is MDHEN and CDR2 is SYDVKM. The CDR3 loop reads CASRQGAALQTQHF. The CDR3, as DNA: TGTGCCAGCAGACAGGGGGCGGCTCTTCAGACCCAGCATTTT.

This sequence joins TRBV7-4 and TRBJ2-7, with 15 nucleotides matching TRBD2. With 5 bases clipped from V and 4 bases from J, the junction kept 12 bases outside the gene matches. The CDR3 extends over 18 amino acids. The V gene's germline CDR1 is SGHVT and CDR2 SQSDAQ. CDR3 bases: TGTGCCAGCAGCCCGGGCCCGCCTGGACTAGCGGGGGGGTACGAGCAGTACTTC. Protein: CASSPGPPGLAGGYEQYF. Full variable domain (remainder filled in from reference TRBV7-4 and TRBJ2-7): GAGVSQSPRYKVAKRGRDVALRCDSISGHVTLYWYRQTLGQGSEVLTYSQSDAQRDKSGRPSGRFSAERPERSVSTLKIQRTEQGDSAVYLCASSPGPPGLAGGYEQYFGPGTRLTVT.

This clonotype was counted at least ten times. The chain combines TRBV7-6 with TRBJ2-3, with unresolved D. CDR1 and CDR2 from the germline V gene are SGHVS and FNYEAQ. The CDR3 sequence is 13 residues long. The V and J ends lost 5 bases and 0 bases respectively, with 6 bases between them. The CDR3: CASSQHSTDTQYF. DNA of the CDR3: TGTGCCAGCAGCCAACATAGCACAGATACGCAGTATTTT.